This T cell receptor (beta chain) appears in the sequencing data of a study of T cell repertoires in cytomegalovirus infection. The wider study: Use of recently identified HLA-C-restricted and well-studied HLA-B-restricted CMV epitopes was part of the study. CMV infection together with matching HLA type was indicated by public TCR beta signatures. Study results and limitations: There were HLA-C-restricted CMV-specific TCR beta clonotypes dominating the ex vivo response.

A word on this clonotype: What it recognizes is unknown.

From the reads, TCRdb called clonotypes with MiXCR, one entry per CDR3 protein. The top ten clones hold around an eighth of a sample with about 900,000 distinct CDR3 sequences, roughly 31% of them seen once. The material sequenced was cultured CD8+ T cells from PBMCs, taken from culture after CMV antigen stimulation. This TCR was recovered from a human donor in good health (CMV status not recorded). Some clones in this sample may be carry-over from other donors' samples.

CDR3 bases: TGTGCCAGCAGTTTGACAGGGGCCTCGCCCCGCTATGGCTACACCTTC. It encodes CASSLTGASPRYGYTF. The rearrangement joins TRBV6-6 to TRBJ1-2; TRBD1 matches at 8 bases. Looked up from germline, CDR1 is MNHNY and CDR2 is SVGAGI (reference sequence). Germline trimming cut 4 bases from V and 4 bases from J; bases unmatched to any gene: 11. The CDR3 contains 16 residues.